This TCR beta chain was identified during a study of blood T cell repertoires in COVID-19. Turning to the study itself: Sources were T cells, B-cell-depleted T cells, or PBMCs; the material itself was cDNA or gDNA.

CDR3 size: 17 residues. Clones were sequenced by immunoSEQ multiplex PCR, and TCRdb holds only the in-frame ones, with some missing. The table has about 94,000 clones, 75% to 85% seen once. This clone was seen just once. This sequence was found in a human donor in a cohort sampled during active COVID-19. The sequenced sample consisted of peripheral blood. The rearrangement links TRBV21-1 to TRBJ2-6; TRBD1, the table's D call, lacks a check against the DNA. TRBV21-1 is given as a pseudogene. DNA of the CDR3: TGTGCCAGCAGCAAAGCGGTGACAGCCTCTGGGGCCAACGTCCTGACTTTC. Encoded protein: CASSKAVTASGANVLTF.